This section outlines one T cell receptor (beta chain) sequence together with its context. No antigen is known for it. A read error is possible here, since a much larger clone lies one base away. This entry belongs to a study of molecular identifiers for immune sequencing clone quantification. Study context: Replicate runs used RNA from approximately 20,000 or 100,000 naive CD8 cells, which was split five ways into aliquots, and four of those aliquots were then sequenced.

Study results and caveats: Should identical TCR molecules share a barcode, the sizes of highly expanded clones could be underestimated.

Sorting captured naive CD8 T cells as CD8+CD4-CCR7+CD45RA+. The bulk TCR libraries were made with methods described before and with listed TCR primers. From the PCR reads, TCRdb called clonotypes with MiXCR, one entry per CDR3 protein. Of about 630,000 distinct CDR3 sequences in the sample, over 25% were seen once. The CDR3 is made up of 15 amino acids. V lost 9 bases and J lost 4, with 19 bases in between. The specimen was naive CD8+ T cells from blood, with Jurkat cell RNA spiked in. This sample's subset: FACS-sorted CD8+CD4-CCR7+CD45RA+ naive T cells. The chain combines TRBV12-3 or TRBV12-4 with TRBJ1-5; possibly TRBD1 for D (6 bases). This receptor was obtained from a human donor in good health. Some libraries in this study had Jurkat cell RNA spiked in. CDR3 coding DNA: TGTGCCAGTGAATCAGGGGTGCGGATAAATCAGCCCCAGCATTTT. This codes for CASESGVRINQPQHF.